This T cell receptor beta chain derives from a study of cytomegalovirus exposure and HLA in healthy donors. For the study at large: Unique TCR beta sequences numbering about 100 million came from some 200 million T cells in an earlier analysis. Genotyping showed around four fifths of about 370 donors falling in the Caucasian-associated ancestry cluster.

The PCR was carried out with 60 Vbeta primers and 13 Jbeta primers. TCRdb's table, derived via immunoSEQ multiplex PCR, lists solely in-frame clones and lacks some. The profile shows approximately 180,000 clones, over 65% of them singletons. This CDR3 region has 14 residues. Germline CDR1 reads WSHSY; CDR2 reads SAAADI. Unmatched junction bases numbered 6, after V lost 8 bases and J lost 3 bases. This clone came up once. What it binds is unknown. General observations from the study: Cytomegalovirus association was assigned to under 200 TCR beta chains.

This sequence joins TRBV10-2 and TRBJ1-2; 10 nucleotides match TRBD1. This clonotype originated in a woman aged 25 to 45 in good health and CMV-seronegative. Sequenced input: PBMCs. DNA of the CDR3: TGCGCCAGCCTTCCGGGACAGGGGCACTATGGCTACACCTTC. Protein: CASLPGQGHYGYTF.